Below are 5 T cell receptor beta chains sequenced from a single sample in a study of cytotoxic CD8 clonotypes in ibrutinib-treated CLL (dated by TCRdb to the early 2020s). Reading the label with the study, this specimen's time point is: approximately 2 years on ibrutinib. Receptors were amplified or captured by the immunoSEQ multiplex PCR assay. The immuneACCESS repertoire file appears here via TCRdb, limited to in-frame rearrangements. These files lack a portion of the clones; in checked studies, under half of the deficit traces to unresolved V genes, and the cause of the others is not known. The sample contains 25,000 to 30,000 clones, over 55% of them found a single time. The ten top clones hold roughly half of the sample. Sequences were derived from PBMCs, sampled after 24 months of ibrutinib treatment. These receptors originate from a human donor with chronic lymphocytic leukemia.

The rearrangement links TRBV7-8 to TRBJ2-4; D tentatively reads TRBD1 or TRBD2 (5 bases each). The CDR3 has 15 amino acids. Germline-derived CDR1 and CDR2 are SGHVS and FQNEAQ. The V end was cut by 4 bases, the J end by 3 bases, with 13 bases between. Here the CDR3 DNA reads TGTGCCAGCAGCTCCACTGGGGGTGACAAAAACATTCAGTACTTC. Protein: CASSSTGGDKNIQYF.

The chain combines TRBV7-2 with TRBJ2-5; D is undetermined. Germline-derived CDR1 and CDR2 are SGHTA and FQGNSA. This CDR3 is 13 amino acids long. The V end lost 1 base, the J end lost 0 bases, and 3 bases lay between the germline ends. The CDR3 reads CASSLGYQETQYF. The DNA of the CDR3 is TGTGCCAGCAGCTTAGGGTACCAAGAGACCCAGTACTTC.

V is TRBV9 and J is TRBJ2-7; D is perhaps TRBD1 (6 bases). The germline V gene has CDR1 SGDLS and CDR2 YYNGEE. The CDR3 runs to 13 residues. V gave up 0 bases and J gave up 7 bases, with 11 bases separating them. The CDR3 sequence: CASSVVDRREQYF. The CDR3 DNA follows: TGTGCCAGCAGCGTAGTAGACAGGCGAGAGCAGTACTTC.

The V gene is TRBV6-5, the J gene TRBJ2-1; TRBD2 agrees at 7 bases. Trimming took 1 base from V and 3 from J; bases not matched to a gene: 6. The CDR3 length is 16 residues. Germline CDR1 MNHEY, CDR2 SVGAGI. CDR3 nucleotides: TGTGCCAGCAGTTACTTGGCCGGGGGGAGCTACAATGAGCAGTTCTTC. Protein sequence: CASSYLAGGSYNEQFF.

The V and J genes are TRBV28 and TRBJ1-2, with a weak D call TRBD1 (6 bases). With 10 bases removed from V and 4 bases from J, the gap between germline ends came to 19 bases. This CDR3 is 14 amino acids long. CDR1 and CDR2 (germline): MDHEN, SYDVKM. CDR3 DNA sequence: TGTGCCACCCTAGAACAGGGATGGGGCTATGGCTACACCTTC. Residues: CATLEQGWGYGYTF.